The 10 T cell receptor beta chains below come from one sample, sequenced in a study of blood T cell repertoires in COVID-19. Method: immunoSEQ multiplex PCR; TCRdb's copy keeps in-frame clones and lacks some. This table has roughly 230,000 clones, roughly 85% appearing once. Input material: peripheral blood. Receptors were obtained from a man aged 50-60 years with COVID-19, enrolled during active disease.

The chain has TRBV2 and TRBJ1-1; D gene uncertain. Germline values: CDR1 SNHLY, CDR2 FYNNEI. V was trimmed by 5 bases and J by 8 bases, leaving 12 bases between them. The CDR3 has 12 amino acids. The CDR3 is CASSNLWHEAFF. CDR3 nucleotide sequence: TGTGCCAGCAGTAATCTCTGGCACGAAGCTTTCTTT.

V is TRBV30 and J is TRBJ1-3; a weak D match, TRBD1 (5 bases). This CDR3 comprises 15 residues. Germline CDR1 and CDR2: GTSNPN and SVGIG (reference sequence). The ends were cut back, 3 bases at V and 0 bases at J, with 12 bases in the middle. The CDR3 sequence is CAWRTTGDSGNTIYF. CDR3 coding DNA: TGTGCCTGGAGGACAACAGGAGACTCTGGAAACACCATATATTTT.

This chain uses TRBV7-9 with TRBJ2-7, with 11 nucleotides matching TRBD1. CDR1 and CDR2 from the germline V gene are SEHNR and FQNEAQ (reference sequence). V lost 5 bases to trimming and J lost 1 base; unmatched junction nucleotides: 7. This CDR3 spans 16 amino acids. The CDR3 DNA sequence: TGTGCCAGCAGCCCCGGAGGGACAGGGGGATCCTACGAGCAGTACTTC. Its translation is CASSPGGTGGSYEQYF. The entire variable domain, with the rest obtained from reference TRBV7-9 and TRBJ2-7, is as follows: DTGVSQNPRHKITKRGQNVTFRCDPISEHNRLYWYRQTLGQGPEFLTYFQNEAQLEKSRLLSDRFSAERPKGSFSTLEIQRTEQGDSAMYLCASSPGGTGGSYEQYFGPGTRLTVT.

The chain joins TRBV28 to TRBJ1-4, with TRBD1 matching 8 bases. J gave up 9 bases and V 6 bases, and 12 bases lay outside the gene matches. This CDR3 comprises 15 residues. From germline, CDR1 is MDHEN and CDR2 SYDVKM. The CDR3 here is CASSSQTGDRKKLFF. Here the CDR3 DNA reads TGTGCCAGCAGCTCTCAGACAGGGGATCGGAAAAAACTGTTTTTT.

The chain has TRBV30 and TRBJ2-6; the D gene is possibly TRBD2 (5 bases). Germline loops: CDR1 GTSNPN, CDR2 SVGIG (reference sequence). CDR3 length: 15 amino acids. The V end lost 3 bases, the J end lost 0 bases, and 9 bases lay between the germline ends. The CDR3 sequence: CAWSGLSSGANVLTF. As DNA, the CDR3 is TGTGCCTGGAGCGGACTGTCCTCTGGGGCCAACGTCCTGACTTTC.

The V and J genes are TRBV6-4 and TRBJ2-3; D uncertain. The germline V and J ends were trimmed by 6 bases and 6 bases, with 16 bases remaining between them. Germline assignment: CDR1 MRHNA and CDR2 SNTAGT. The CDR3 length is 14 residues. As DNA, the CDR3 is TGTGCCAGCAGAGAGGATAGAGGTACGGATACGCAGTATTTT. Its translation is CASREDRGTDTQYF.

This chain joins TRBV2 and TRBJ2-7; D is perhaps TRBD2 (6 bases). V was pared by 1 base and J by 2 bases, with 12 bases between. From germline, CDR1 is SNHLY and CDR2 FYNNEI. The CDR3 sequence is 15 residues long. The CDR3 sequence is CASSEVGGTTYEQYF. The CDR3 nucleotides read TGTGCCAGCAGTGAAGTCGGGGGAACTACCTACGAGCAGTACTTC.

V is TRBV5-6 and J is TRBJ2-2; 8 nucleotides line up with TRBD1. V was pared by 1 base and J by 2 bases, with 10 bases of the junction left unmatched. The CDR3 consists of 18 residues. Germline loops: CDR1 SGHDT, CDR2 YYEEEE. The CDR3 reads CASSLFRTGTGNTGELFF. CDR3 coding DNA: TGTGCCAGCAGCTTGTTCCGAACCGGGACAGGTAACACCGGGGAGCTGTTTTTT.

On this clone: The sample holds other DNA sequences that translate to the same CDR3. The chain is built from TRBV15 and TRBJ1-5; D remains ambiguous. Per the germline V gene, CDR1 is LNHNV and CDR2 is YYDKDF (reference sequence). The CDR3 has 14 amino acids. V gave up 1 base and J gave up 3 bases, with 7 bases separating them. CDR3 in amino acids: CATSRGQVNQPQHF. The CDR3, as DNA: TGTGCCACCAGCAGAGGACAAGTCAATCAGCCCCAGCATTTT.

The chain uses TRBV5-1 and TRBJ2-5, with TRBD1 matching over 11 bases. Germline CDR1 reads SGHRS; CDR2 reads YFSETQ. There are 14 residues in the CDR3. The V and J ends lost 7 bases and 1 base, in that order; junction bases with no gene match: 3. In DNA, the CDR3 is TGCGCCAGCGGGACAGGGGGAATCCAAGAGACCCAGTACTTC. Encoded protein: CASGTGGIQETQYF.